What follows are 29 T cell receptor beta chains derived from one specimen sequenced in a study of CD4+ T cells in melanoma. Libraries were prepared by immunoSEQ multiplex PCR; TCRdb keeps only in-frame clonotypes and omits some of them. This sample yields about 9,600 clones, of which 70% to 75% are seen a single time; 24% belongs to the top ten. The source material was cells from a culture (not recorded whether cultured in vitro). All receptors come from a human donor with melanoma.

This chain joins TRBV6-1 and TRBJ1-6; possible D gene TRBD1, 5 bases. Trimming took 3 bases from V and 3 from J, leaving 6 bases between them. In germline, CDR1 is MNHNS, CDR2 SASEGT. This CDR3 contains 14 residues. CDR3 DNA sequence: TGTGCCAGCAGTGAGAGGGGCTATAATTCACCCCTCCACTTT. It encodes CASSERGYNSPLHF.

This clone is deemed medium-sized. The CDR3 here is CAWSVGGNTEAFF. The DNA of the CDR3 is TGTGCCTGGAGTGTTGGGGGGAACACTGAAGCTTTCTTT. This rearrangement joins TRBV30 to TRBJ1-1; perhaps TRBD1 as D (5 bases). The CDR3 consists of 13 residues. Germline V gives CDR1 GTSNPN, CDR2 SVGIG (reference sequence). Trimming removed 0 bases from V and 1 base from J, with 6 bases in between.

The rearrangement uses TRBV30 and TRBJ2-1; TRBD1 is a possible D gene (6 bases). CDR1 and CDR2 from the germline V gene are GTSNPN and SVGIG (reference sequence). This CDR3 contains 13 residues. Trimming stripped 0 bases from V and 4 bases from J, with 7 bases between. This CDR3 reads CAWSVQGYNEQFF. The CDR3 DNA reads TGTGCCTGGAGTGTCCAGGGGTACAATGAGCAGTTCTTC. The full variable domain, with the rest looked up from reference TRBV30 and TRBJ2-1, is SQTIHQWPATLVQPVGSPLSLECTVEGTSNPNLYWYRQAAGRGLQLLFYSVGIGQISSEVPQNLSASRPQDRQFILSSKKLLLSDSGFYLCAWSVQGYNEQFFGPGTRLTVL.

Within the sample, this clone is medium-sized. The rearrangement uses TRBV11-2 and TRBJ1-6; no reliable D call. The CDR3 length is 13 residues. Trimming shortened V by 1 base and J by 7 bases, and 5 bases separated the two germline ends. The germline gives CDR1 SGHAT, CDR2 FQNNGV. The CDR3 protein is CASSLGPNSPLHF. CDR3 bases: TGTGCCAGCAGCTTAGGCCCCAATTCACCCCTCCACTTT.

This clone was observed a few times. The chain combines TRBV4-2 with TRBJ2-3; D not resolved. Germline loops: CDR1 LGHNA, CDR2 YNFKEQ. The CDR3 has 16 amino acids. Trimming stripped 2 bases from V and 0 bases from J, with 12 bases between. The CDR3 DNA is TGTGCCAGCAGCCAACTCACGGGTACTAGCACAGATACGCAGTATTTT. Its translation: CASSQLTGTSTDTQYF.

This clone was seen a handful of times. The V gene is TRBV4-1, the J gene TRBJ1-2; 7 bases fit TRBD1. The CDR3 has 16 residues. V shed 5 bases, J shed 5 bases, and the junction held 14 bases outside the gene matches. Germline lookup yields CDR1 MGHRA and CDR2 YSYEKL. The CDR3 nucleotides are TGCGCCAGCAGCGGGGAGGGACAGCTCGTTTGGTATGGCTACACCTTC. This codes for CASSGEGQLVWYGYTF.

The V and J genes are TRBV11-3 and TRBJ2-2; no reliable D call. Trimming took off 1 base at V and 6 bases at J, with 6 bases between the two ends. Germline loops: CDR1 SGHNT, CDR2 YENEEA. The CDR3 extends over 13 amino acids. The CDR3 DNA reads TGTGCCAGCAGCTTAGTTGGTTCCGGGGAGCTGTTTTTT. This sequence encodes CASSLVGSGELFF. Together with reference TRBV11-3 and TRBJ2-2, the CDR3 gives the full variable domain: EAGVVQSPRYKIIEKKQPVAFWCNPISGHNTLYWYLQNLGQGPELLIRYENEEAVDDSQLPKDRFSAERLKGVDSTLKIQPAELGDSAVYLCASSLVGSGELFFGEGSRLTVL.

This chain uses TRBV7-3 with TRBJ2-1; TRBD1 might be the D (6 bases). CDR1 SGHTA and CDR2 FQGTGA come from the germline V gene. V lost 2 bases and J 2 bases, leaving 10 bases between the germline ends. This CDR3 is built from 15 residues. The CDR3 nucleotides are TGTGCCAGCAGCTTAGGTGGGGGCCCCTACAATGAGCAGTTCTTC. This sequence encodes CASSLGGGPYNEQFF.

The chain is built from TRBV6-1 and TRBJ2-1, with D perhaps matching TRBD2 (5 bases). The germline CDR1 and CDR2 sequences are MNHNS and SASEGT. The CDR3 consists of 17 residues. Trimming removed 3 bases at V and 0 bases at J, with 15 bases between. In DNA, the CDR3 is TGTGCCAGCAGTGAGCAAAAACTAGTGGGCTCCTACAATGAGCAGTTCTTC. It codes for CASSEQKLVGSYNEQFF.

This chain connects TRBV15 to TRBJ2-2; TRBD1 or TRBD2 may be the D gene (5 bases each). Germline lookup yields CDR1 LNHNV and CDR2 YYDKDF (reference sequence). The CDR3 loop spans 17 amino acids. Between the trimmed V and J ends, which lost 3 bases and 0 bases, there was a span of 14 bases. CDR3 protein: CATSREVGETNTGELFF. CDR3 sequence (DNA): TGTGCCACCAGCAGGGAGGTAGGGGAGACGAACACCGGGGAGCTGTTTTTT.

This rearrangement joins TRBV3-1 (or the pseudogene TRBV3-2) to TRBJ1-2, with D possibly being TRBD1 (6 bases). Trimming removed 1 base from V and 5 bases from J, with 11 bases in between. CDR3 length: 14 amino acids. Germline lookup yields CDR1 LGHDT and CDR2 YNNKEL (reference sequence). The CDR3 here is CASSQAGVRYGYTF. The DNA of the CDR3 is TGTGCCAGCAGCCAAGCAGGGGTTCGGTATGGCTACACCTTC.

This chain uses TRBV7-9 with TRBJ2-7; a weak D match, TRBD1 (6 bases). The germline V gene encodes CDR1 SEHNR and CDR2 FQNEAQ (reference sequence). CDR3 size: 16 residues. V lost 6 bases, J lost 6 bases, and 24 bases lay in between. This chain's CDR3 is CASSRQGLGQIGEQYF. CDR3 DNA sequence: TGTGCCAGCAGTCGGCAGGGGCTCGGGCAGATAGGCGAGCAGTACTTC.

The gene calls are TRBV5-1 and TRBJ2-1; D is perhaps TRBD1 (5 bases). CDR1 and CDR2 (germline): SGHRS, YFSETQ. CDR3 size: 15 residues. Trimming removed 4 bases at V and 2 bases at J, with 13 bases between. CDR3 sequence reads: CASSENQGPYNEQFF. The CDR3 DNA reads TGCGCCAGCAGCGAAAACCAGGGCCCCTACAATGAGCAGTTCTTC.

The CDR3 coding sequence is TGTGCCAGCAGTCGACGGGACAGGGCTTCCTACGAGCAGTACTTC. Its translation is CASSRRDRASYEQYF. V and J are TRBV3-1 (or the pseudogene TRBV3-2) and TRBJ2-7, with 9 bases aligning to TRBD1. Trimming cost V 6 bases and J 1 base; bases outside gene matches: 7. The germline gives CDR1 LGHDT, CDR2 YNNKEL (reference sequence). The CDR3 has 15 residues.

This clone appeared a single time. The V gene is TRBV2, the J gene TRBJ1-2; 8 positions match TRBD1. After removal of 6 bases from V and 5 bases from J, the junction contained 8 bases not matched to a gene. Germline values: CDR1 SNHLY, CDR2 FYNNEI. This CDR3 has 14 residues. This CDR3 is CASRGQVVWYGYTF. The CDR3 DNA follows: TGTGCCAGCAGGGGACAGGTAGTGTGGTATGGCTACACCTTC.

This clone has just a few counts. The J gene is TRBJ1-4, the V gene TRBV11-2; D possibly corresponds to TRBD1 (5 bases). Trimming cost V 5 bases and J 5 bases, with 9 bases left between them. In germline, CDR1 is SGHAT, CDR2 FQNNGV. The CDR3 extends over 13 amino acids. The CDR3 reads CASSGGENEKLFF. The CDR3 DNA reads as TGTGCCAGCAGCGGGGGGGAGAATGAAAAACTGTTTTTT.

This rearrangement joins TRBV6-2 or TRBV6-3 to TRBJ2-5; 8 bases align to TRBD2. The V gene's germline CDR1 is MNHEY and CDR2 SVGEGT. The J segment lost 10 bases and the V segment lost 7 bases, leaving 17 bases of the junction unmatched. This CDR3 is built from 15 residues. The CDR3 nucleotides are TGTGCCAGCACCCCTACCTCCGGGGGGGGGAGGTACCAGTACTTC. This sequence encodes CASTPTSGGGRYQYF.

V gene TRBV25-1 combines with J gene TRBJ1-6; D is perhaps TRBD1 (5 bases). Germline-derived CDR1 and CDR2 are MGHDK and SYGVNS. This CDR3 has 16 amino acids. V was trimmed by 6 bases and J by 7 bases, leaving 19 bases between them. CDR3 bases: TGTGCCAGCAGGAGGGGAGACCAAGCTGGAAATTCACCCCTCCACTTT. This translates into CASRRGDQAGNSPLHF.

V is TRBV4-1 and J is TRBJ1-4; 9 bases are shared with TRBD1. J lost 5 bases, V lost 6 bases, and 4 bases had no gene match. CDR3 length: 14 amino acids. Germline CDR1 reads MGHRA; CDR2 reads YSYEKL. The CDR3 is CASRLGQGNEKLFF. The CDR3 DNA reads as TGCGCCAGCAGACTCGGACAGGGGAATGAAAAACTGTTTTTT.

The chain joins TRBV18 to TRBJ2-3; 7 bases are shared with TRBD2. Trimming cost V 3 bases and J 0 bases; bases outside gene matches: 6. Germline V lookup: CDR1 KGHSH, CDR2 LQKENI. CDR3 length: 16 residues. CDR3 residues: CASSPFRGGSTDTQYF. CDR3 DNA sequence: TGTGCCAGCTCACCTTTCCGCGGGGGTAGCACAGATACGCAGTATTTT.

The V call is TRBV6-5, the J call TRBJ2-7; 9 bases are shared with TRBD1. Germline V lookup: CDR1 MNHEY, CDR2 SVGAGI. The CDR3 runs 15 residues. The ends lost 5 bases at V and 4 bases at J; junction bases unmatched: 9. The CDR3 DNA sequence: TGTGCCAGCAGTCGCCTCCCGGGACAGGGTTACGAGCAGTACTTC. It specifies CASSRLPGQGYEQYF.

The rearrangement uses TRBV14 and TRBJ1-2; weak D call: TRBD1 (5 bases). This CDR3 has 13 amino acids. The germline gives CDR1 SGHDN, CDR2 FVKESK. V shed 0 bases and J shed 7 bases, with 9 bases lying between them. CDR3 nucleotide sequence: TGTGCCAGCAGCCAAGACACAGGATTTGGCTACACCTTC. Protein: CASSQDTGFGYTF.

V is TRBV10-3 and J is TRBJ2-1; 9 bases are shared with TRBD1. Germline CDR1 reads ENHRY; CDR2 reads SYGVKD. CDR3 length: 18 amino acids. J was trimmed by 7 bases and V by 11 bases; bases with no gene match: 24. CDR3 sequence (DNA): TGTGCCCCCCGAGAGCCTTTCACCGGGACAGGGTGGAAGAATGAGCAGTTCTTC. This encodes CAPREPFTGTGWKNEQFF.

The genes are TRBV24-1 and TRBJ1-2; D is uncertain. There are 16 residues in the CDR3. Germline V CDR1 and CDR2: KGHDR, SFDVKD. Trimming pared 3 bases from V and 6 bases from J, leaving 19 bases between. The CDR3 spells CATSDHRGGFPDGYTF. CDR3 sequence (DNA): TGTGCCACCAGTGATCACCGGGGTGGGTTCCCGGATGGCTACACCTTC.

V is TRBV27 and J is TRBJ1-3; 10 bases align to TRBD1. Looked up from germline, CDR1 is MNHEY and CDR2 is SMNVEV (reference sequence). V was clipped by 6 bases and J by 4 bases; unmatched bases: 9. The length of the CDR3 is 16 residues. CDR3 region: CASSLSGTGAGNTIYF. The CDR3 bases are TGTGCCAGCAGCCTTTCCGGGACAGGGGCCGGAAACACCATATATTTT.

The V and J genes are TRBV2 and TRBJ1-4; D may be TRBD1 (6 bases). The CDR3 covers 12 residues. The V end was cut by 7 bases, the J end by 7 bases, with 10 bases between. Germline CDR1 and CDR2: SNHLY and FYNNEI. CDR3 region: CASTGDSEKLFF. Here the CDR3 DNA reads TGTGCCAGCACAGGGGATAGTGAAAAACTGTTTTTT.

This clone was detected once. The CDR3, as DNA: TGTGCCAGCAGCCAGAGCATAGAGACCCAGTACTTC. It is translated as CASSQSIETQYF. V is TRBV7-9 and J is TRBJ2-5; D gene unclear. CDR3 size: 12 residues. Trimming took 5 bases from V and 4 from J, leaving 8 bases between them. The germline gives CDR1 SEHNR, CDR2 FQNEAQ (reference sequence).

By proportion, this clone is medium-sized (0.01 to 0.1%). The chain combines TRBV4-1 with TRBJ1-2; a possible D gene is TRBD1 (5 bases). From germline, CDR1 is MGHRA and CDR2 YSYEKL. Trimming removed 4 bases from V and 0 bases from J, with 15 bases in between. The CDR3 covers 16 residues. CDR3 sequence: CASSPPLGATNYGYTF. The CDR3 nucleotides read TGCGCCAGCAGCCCCCCCCTTGGGGCCACTAACTATGGCTACACCTTC.

This clone was seen a handful of times. The chain recombines TRBV14 with TRBJ2-1; a weak D match, TRBD1 (6 bases). V was trimmed by 4 bases and J by 4 bases, leaving 14 bases between them. The CDR3 is made up of 15 amino acids. The germline gives CDR1 SGHDN, CDR2 FVKESK. CDR3 sequence (DNA): TGTGCCAGCAGCCGGCCAGGGGATAGTTACAATGAGCAGTTCTTC. It specifies CASSRPGDSYNEQFF.